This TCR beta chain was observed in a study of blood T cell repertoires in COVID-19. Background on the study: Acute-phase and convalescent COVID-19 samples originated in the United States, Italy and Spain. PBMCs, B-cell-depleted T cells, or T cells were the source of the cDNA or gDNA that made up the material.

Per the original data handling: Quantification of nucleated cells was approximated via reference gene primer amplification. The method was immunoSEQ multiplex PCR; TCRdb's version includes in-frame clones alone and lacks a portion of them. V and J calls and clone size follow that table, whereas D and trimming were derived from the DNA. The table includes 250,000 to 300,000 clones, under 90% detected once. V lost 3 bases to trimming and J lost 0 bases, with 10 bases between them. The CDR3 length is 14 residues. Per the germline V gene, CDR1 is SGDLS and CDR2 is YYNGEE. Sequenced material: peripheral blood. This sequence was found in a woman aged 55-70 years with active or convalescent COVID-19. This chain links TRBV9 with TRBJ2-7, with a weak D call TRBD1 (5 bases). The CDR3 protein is CASSAFRDSYEQYF. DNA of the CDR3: TGTGCCAGCAGCGCCTTCAGGGACTCCTACGAGCAGTACTTC.